This TCR beta chain was sequenced during a study of CD8+CD57+ T cells in acquired aplastic anemia. The length of the CDR3 is 12 residues. The V gene lost 1 base and the J gene lost 10 bases, with 9 bases spanning the gap. The V gene's germline CDR1 is SGHNT and CDR2 YYREEE (reference sequence). This clonotype was counted at least ten times. It was genomic DNA that served as the template for profiling TCR beta VDJ and CDR3. Each CDR3 protein is one row after TCRdb ran MiXCR on the reads. The data contain about 160,000 distinct CDR3 sequences, around 40% of them singletons. The receptor was derived from a human donor in good health. The V and J genes are TRBV5-4 and TRBJ2-1; D gene ambiguous. The sequenced material came from sorted CD4+, CD8+, or CD8+CD57+ T cells (not recorded which) from PBMCs. The CDR3: CASSLQLGEQFF. The CDR3 DNA follows: TGTGCCAGCAGCTTGCAGCTCGGGGAGCAGTTCTTC.